Included here is one T cell receptor beta chain sequence, with context. Its antigen is unidentified. Losses at the gene ends were 2 bases for V and 2 bases for J; bases not matched to a gene: 12. The germline V gene encodes CDR1 SGHRS and CDR2 YFSETQ. The CDR3 length is 19 residues. This sample is drawn from a study of shared clonotypes between healthy human individuals. The naive CD8 population came from CD45RO-negative cells selected for CCR7, without terminally differentiated effector memory CD45RA+ cells. Using immunoSEQ multiplex PCR, the repertoire was profiled, and TCRdb retains in-frame clones only, with some absent. The sample carries roughly 600,000 clones, roughly 98% recorded once. Whole-study results and caveats: Clonotype sharing levels among donors were expected to vary with sequencing depth. Larger estimated richness was generally seen in naive subsets than in memory subsets.

The sample comprised naive CD8+ T cells sorted from blood. The receptor was derived from a man aged 30-40 years in good health. The chain carries TRBV5-1 and TRBJ2-1, with 11 nucleotides matching TRBD2. The CDR3 DNA is TGCGCCAGCAGCTTATTAGCGGGAGGGAATAGAGTAGCCTACAATGAGCAGTTCTTC. Residues: CASSLLAGGNRVAYNEQFF.